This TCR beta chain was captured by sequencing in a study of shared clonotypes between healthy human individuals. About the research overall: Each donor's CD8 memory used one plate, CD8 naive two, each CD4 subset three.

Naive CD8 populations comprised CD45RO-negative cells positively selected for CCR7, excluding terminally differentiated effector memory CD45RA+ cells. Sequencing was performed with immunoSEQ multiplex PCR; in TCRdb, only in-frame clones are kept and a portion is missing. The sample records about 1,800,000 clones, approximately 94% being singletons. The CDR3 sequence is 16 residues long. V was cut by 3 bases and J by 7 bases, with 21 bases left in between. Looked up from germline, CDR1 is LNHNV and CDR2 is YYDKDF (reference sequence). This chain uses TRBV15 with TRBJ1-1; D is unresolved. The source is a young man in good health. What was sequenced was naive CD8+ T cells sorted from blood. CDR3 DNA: TGTGCCACCAGCAGTGAATACAACGAGGCCGGGAATGAAGCTTTCTTT. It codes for CATSSEYNEAGNEAFF.